This is a list of T cell receptor beta chains from one sample in a study of T cell responses to AZD1222 COVID-19 vaccine. Sequencing was performed with immunoSEQ multiplex PCR; in TCRdb, only in-frame clones are kept and a portion is missing. Found here are 100,000 to 150,000 clones, around 92% of them singletons; the top ten hold roughly 7.9%. The starting material was peripheral blood, obtained 28 days after the second AZD1222 dose. The receptors derive from an adult who received the AZD1222 COVID-19 vaccine. The CDR3 runs from the conserved cysteine through the conserved F or W. The D gene is left open where the match is weak. Size tells how often a clone was seen (once, few, many) or the class of an expanded clone, and some rows leave it out.

clone_size,j_call,cdr3_length,d_call,v_call,cdr3_nt,cdr3_aa
NA,TRBJ2-2,15,TRBD1,TRBV28,TGTGCCAGCAGAAGGACAGGGGTTAACGGCGGGGAGCTGTTTTTT,CASRRTGVNGGELFF
NA,TRBJ1-3,16,NA,TRBV28,TGTGCCAGCAGCCCCTCGGGGGCTCTCTCTGGAAACACCATATATTTT,CASSPSGALSGNTIYF
few,TRBJ2-7,16,NA,TRBV28,TGTGCCAGCAGGACCGCTGACAGGCGTCCCACCTACGAGCAGTACTTC,CASRTADRRPTYEQYF
NA,TRBJ2-5,13,NA,TRBV7-2,TGTGCCAGCAGCCAAAGGATGCAAGAGACCCAGTACTTC,CASSQRMQETQYF
NA,TRBJ1-2,15,NA,TRBV6-1,TGTGCCAGCAGTGAAGCCCAAGCCTCTAACTATGGCTACACCTTC,CASSEAQASNYGYTF
once,TRBJ2-2,17,NA,TRBV15,TGTGCCACCAGCAGAGATTTGGCAGGGACGAACACCGGGGAGCTGTTTTTT,CATSRDLAGTNTGELFF
NA,TRBJ2-1,13,NA,TRBV7-2,TGTGCCAGCACCACCGGGCCCAACAATGAGCAGTTCTTC,CASTTGPNNEQFF
NA,TRBJ2-7,14,NA,TRBV15,TGTGCCACCAGCAGAGAGGGACTTGTCTACGAGCAGTACTTC,CATSREGLVYEQYF
NA,TRBJ2-2,14,NA,TRBV2,TGTGCCAGCAGCTCGCAGGGGAGCACCGGGGAGCTGTTTTTT,CASSSQGSTGELFF
NA,TRBJ1-1,14,TRBD1,TRBV5-1,TGCGCCAGCAGCTTACAACTGACAGGGGGTGAAGCTTTCTTT,CASSLQLTGGEAFF
NA,TRBJ2-5,15,NA,TRBV3-1/TRBV3-2,TGTGCCAGCAACCACGAAGTTGAGGGCCCAGAGACCCAGTACTTC,CASNHEVEGPETQYF
NA,TRBJ2-1,13,NA,TRBV5-5,TGTGCCAGTAGGCTGAGTGGGATCGATGAGCAGTTCTTC,CASRLSGIDEQFF
NA,TRBJ2-4,14,NA,TRBV19,TGTGCCAGTAGTATAGATCCGGTCAGAAACATTCAGTACTTC,CASSIDPVRNIQYF
NA,TRBJ1-4,14,NA,TRBV5-4,TGTGCCAGCAGCAATGGGAACATTAATGAAAAACTGTTTTTT,CASSNGNINEKLFF
NA,TRBJ2-1,14,NA,TRBV24-1,TGTGCCACCAGTACCCTCTCAGGGGCCAATGAGCAGTTCTTC,CATSTLSGANEQFF
NA,TRBJ2-5,15,NA,TRBV6-5,TGTGCCAGCAGTTACTCGATGGGGAGGGGGGAGACCCAGTACTTC,CASSYSMGRGETQYF
NA,TRBJ2-3,15,NA,TRBV10-1,TGCGCCAGCAGGTTATACGGGGAGGGCACAGATACGCAGTATTTT,CASRLYGEGTDTQYF
NA,TRBJ1-5,17,TRBD1,TRBV28,TGTGCCAGCAGTTTACGCCCCAGGGGGCAGGCGATGCAGCCCCAGCATTTT,CASSLRPRGQAMQPQHF
NA,TRBJ2-5,11,NA,TRBV3-1/TRBV3-2,TGTGCCAGCGCCATGGGGGAGACCCAGTACTTC,CASAMGETQYF
NA,TRBJ2-7,16,NA,TRBV28,TGTGCCAGCAGTTTTGGTGGCTCGCGGGGTTCCTACGAGCAGTACTTC,CASSFGGSRGSYEQYF
NA,TRBJ2-7,16,TRBD2,TRBV5-6,TGTGCCAGCAGCCCAGGACTAGCAGGGTCCTACTACGAGCAGTACTTC,CASSPGLAGSYYEQYF
NA,TRBJ1-3,16,NA,TRBV19,TGTGCCAGTAGTATAGTCGCGATTACCTCTGGAAACACCATATATTTT,CASSIVAITSGNTIYF
NA,TRBJ1-3,13,NA,TRBV18,TGTGCCAGCTCACCACCAGGGAAGTACACCATATATTTT,CASSPPGKYTIYF
few,TRBJ1-5,14,NA,TRBV19,TGTGCCAGTAGGCCTGTAGGGGTCAATCAGCCCCAGCATTTT,CASRPVGVNQPQHF
NA,TRBJ1-6,18,NA,TRBV7-9,TGTGCCAGCAGCGCCCGCGGTTTTTCAAGCTCCTATAATTCACCCCTCCACTTT,CASSARGFSSSYNSPLHF
NA,TRBJ1-6,14,TRBD1,TRBV27,TGTGCCAGCAGTGTACCGGGACAGGTATCACCCCTCCACTTT,CASSVPGQVSPLHF
NA,TRBJ2-7,15,TRBD2,TRBV24-1,TGTGCCACCAGTGACCCAATAGCGGGAGTCCGGGAGCAGTACTTC,CATSDPIAGVREQYF
NA,TRBJ1-4,14,TRBD1,TRBV6-4,TGTGCCAGCAGTGACTCCGAGACAGGGGGCAGACTGTTTTTT,CASSDSETGGRLFF
NA,TRBJ2-3,18,TRBD2,TRBV28,TGTGCCAGCATACCAGCGGGAGCGATGCCTACCAGCACAGATACGCAGTATTTT,CASIPAGAMPTSTDTQYF
NA,TRBJ2-7,17,NA,TRBV7-9,TGTGCCAGCAGCCCAACCCGGACTGACGTGGCCCCCTACGAGCAGTACTTC,CASSPTRTDVAPYEQYF
NA,TRBJ1-2,12,NA,TRBV4-1,TGCGCCAGCAGCCAAGTCAACTATGGCTACACCTTC,CASSQVNYGYTF
NA,TRBJ1-5,13,NA,TRBV18,TGTGCCAGCTCACCGACAGTGGATCAGCCCCAGCATTTT,CASSPTVDQPQHF
NA,TRBJ1-2,15,TRBD1,TRBV27,TGTGCCAGCAGGGACAGGGCGGAGGTCAACTATGGCTACACCTTC,CASRDRAEVNYGYTF
NA,TRBJ2-7,12,NA,TRBV3-1/TRBV3-2,TGTGCCAGCAGCCAAAAGGGAGCCGAGCAGTACTTC,CASSQKGAEQYF
NA,TRBJ2-2,16,NA,TRBV3-1/TRBV3-2,TGTGCCAGCAGCCGCGGGCACGGGGCCAGCACCGGGGAGCTGTTTTTT,CASSRGHGASTGELFF
NA,TRBJ2-5,15,TRBD2,TRBV5-8,TGTGCCAGCAGCCGTAGGACTAGCGGGGGCGAGACCCAGTACTTC,CASSRRTSGGETQYF
NA,TRBJ2-5,15,TRBD1,TRBV2,TGTGCCAGCAGTGAAGGACAGGGTGCACGAAAGACCCAGTACTTC,CASSEGQGARKTQYF
once,TRBJ1-2,14,NA,TRBV6-5,TGTGCCAGCAGTCGAACAGGGTCTGGCGGAGGCTACACCTTC,CASSRTGSGGGYTF
NA,TRBJ1-1,16,TRBD1,TRBV6-6,TGTGCCAGCATTCACGGACAGGGGGCAATGAACACTGAAGCTTTCTTT,CASIHGQGAMNTEAFF
NA,TRBJ2-5,15,NA,TRBV7-9,TGTGCCAGCAGCTTAGCTGGACAGGGAGGGGAGACCCAGTACTTC,CASSLAGQGGETQYF
NA,TRBJ1-2,15,NA,TRBV10-1,TGCGCCAGCAGTGAGTTAGAAGGGGCTAACTATGGCTACACCTTC,CASSELEGANYGYTF
NA,TRBJ2-1,17,NA,TRBV6-1,TGTGCCAGCAGTGAAGGGCGAAATCCCAGCCCCTACAATGAGCAGTTCTTC,CASSEGRNPSPYNEQFF
NA,TRBJ1-1,15,TRBD1,TRBV23-1,TGCGCCAGCAGTCACCCGGGACAGGGGAACACTGAAGCTTTCTTT,CASSHPGQGNTEAFF
NA,TRBJ2-7,15,NA,TRBV10-2,TGCGCCAGCATACAGTCGGGCGGGACAGTAGGCGAGCAGTACTTC,CASIQSGGTVGEQYF
NA,TRBJ1-2,13,NA,TRBV11-2,TGTGCCAGCAGCTTAGGTGTCAGCTATGGCTACACCTTC,CASSLGVSYGYTF
NA,TRBJ2-1,17,TRBD2,TRBV24-1,TGTGCCACCAGTGACGTCGTGACTAGCGGGGGCGTGAATGAGCAGTTCTTC,CATSDVVTSGGVNEQFF
NA,TRBJ2-1,14,NA,TRBV27,TGTGCCAGCAGTCGGGCGGGGTCCGGCAATGAGCAGTTCTTC,CASSRAGSGNEQFF
NA,TRBJ2-7,14,NA,TRBV11-2,TGTGCCAGCAGCTTAGAGTTCGGCTCCTACGAGCAGTACTTC,CASSLEFGSYEQYF
NA,TRBJ1-4,15,TRBD1,TRBV28,TGTGCCAGCAGTCAAGGACAGGGTGGAATTGAAAAACTGTTTTTT,CASSQGQGGIEKLFF
NA,TRBJ1-2,16,NA,TRBV6-1,TGTGCCAGCAGTGAAGCACGTCAACTCGAAGGGGTTGGCTACACCTTC,CASSEARQLEGVGYTF
NA,TRBJ2-2,17,NA,TRBV4-2,TGTGCCAGCAGCCTAGCGGGCAGGGGCGTTAATGCGGGGGAGCTGTTTTTT,CASSLAGRGVNAGELFF
NA,TRBJ2-2,15,NA,TRBV3-1/TRBV3-2,TGTGCCAGCAGCCAAGTCGGGAGTAAGTCCGGGGAGCTGTTTTTT,CASSQVGSKSGELFF
NA,TRBJ1-4,15,NA,TRBV10-1,TGCGCCAGCAGTGGACCGGGACCCGCAATGGGGAAACTGTTTTTT,CASSGPGPAMGKLFF
NA,TRBJ1-5,20,TRBD1,TRBV28,TGTGCCAGCAGACCACGAATCCGGGACAGGGAGGCCTATAGCAATCAGCCCCAGCATTTT,CASRPRIRDREAYSNQPQHF
NA,TRBJ1-1,13,NA,TRBV18,TGTGCCAGCTCACCGACAATGAACACTGAAGCTTTCTTT,CASSPTMNTEAFF